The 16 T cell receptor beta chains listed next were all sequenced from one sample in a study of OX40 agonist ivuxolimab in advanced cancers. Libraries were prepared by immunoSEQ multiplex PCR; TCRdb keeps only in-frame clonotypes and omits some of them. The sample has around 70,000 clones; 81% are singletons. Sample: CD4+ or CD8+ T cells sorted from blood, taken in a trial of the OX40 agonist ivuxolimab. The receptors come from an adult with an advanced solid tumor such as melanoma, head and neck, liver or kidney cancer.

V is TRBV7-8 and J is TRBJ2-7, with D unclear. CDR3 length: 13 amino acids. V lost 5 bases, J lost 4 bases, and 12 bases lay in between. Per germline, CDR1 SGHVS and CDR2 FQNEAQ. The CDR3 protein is CASSALIAYEQYF. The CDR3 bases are TGTGCCAGCAGCGCTTTAATAGCTTACGAGCAGTACTTC.

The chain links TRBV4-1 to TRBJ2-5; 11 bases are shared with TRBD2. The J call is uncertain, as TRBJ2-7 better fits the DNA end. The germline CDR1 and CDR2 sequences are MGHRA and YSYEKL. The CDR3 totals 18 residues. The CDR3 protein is CASSQGTYKGLADYEQYF. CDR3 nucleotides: TGCGCCAGCAGCCAAGGTACTTATAAGGGACTAGCGGATTACGAGCAGTACTTC.

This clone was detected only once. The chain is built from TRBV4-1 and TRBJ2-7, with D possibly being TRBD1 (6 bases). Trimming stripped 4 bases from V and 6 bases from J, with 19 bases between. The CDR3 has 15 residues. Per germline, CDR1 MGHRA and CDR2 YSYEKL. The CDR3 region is CASSRTYDRTAEQYF. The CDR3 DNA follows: TGCGCCAGCAGCCGCACGTATGACAGGACGGCCGAGCAGTACTTC.

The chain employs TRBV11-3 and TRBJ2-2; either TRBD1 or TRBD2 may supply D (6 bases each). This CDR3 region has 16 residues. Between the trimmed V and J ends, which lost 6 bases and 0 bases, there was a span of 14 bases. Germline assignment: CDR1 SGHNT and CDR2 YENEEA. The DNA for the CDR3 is TGTGCCAGCAGTCCGACGGGGGCCGCGAACACCGGGGAGCTGTTTTTT. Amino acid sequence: CASSPTGAANTGELFF.

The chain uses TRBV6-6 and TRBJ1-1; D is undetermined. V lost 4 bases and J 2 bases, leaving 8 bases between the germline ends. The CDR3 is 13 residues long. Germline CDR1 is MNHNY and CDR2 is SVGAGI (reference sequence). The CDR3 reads CASSSNRNTEAFF. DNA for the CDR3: TGTGCCAGCAGTTCTAACCGCAACACTGAAGCTTTCTTT.

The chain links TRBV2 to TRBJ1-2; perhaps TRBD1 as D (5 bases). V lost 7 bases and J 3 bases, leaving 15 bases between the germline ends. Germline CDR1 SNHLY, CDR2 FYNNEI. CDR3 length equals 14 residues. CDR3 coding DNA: TGTGCCAGCACCGCGACAGAGCTTGACTATGGCTACACCTTC. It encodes CASTATELDYGYTF. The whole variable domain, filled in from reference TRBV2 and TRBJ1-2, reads EPEVTQTPSHQVTQMGQEVILRCVPISNHLYFYWYRQILGQKVEFLVSFYNNEISEKSEIFDDQFSVERPDGSNFTLKIRSTKLEDSAMYFCASTATELDYGYTFGSGTRLTVV.

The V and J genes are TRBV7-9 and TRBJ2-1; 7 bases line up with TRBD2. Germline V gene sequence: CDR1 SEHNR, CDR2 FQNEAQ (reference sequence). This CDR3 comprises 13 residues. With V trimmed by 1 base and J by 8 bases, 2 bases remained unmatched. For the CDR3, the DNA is TGTGCCAGCAGCTTAGGTGGGAGGGATGAGCAGTTCTTC. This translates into CASSLGGRDEQFF. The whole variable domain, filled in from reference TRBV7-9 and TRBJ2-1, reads DTGVSQNPRHKITKRGQNVTFRCDPISEHNRLYWYRQTLGQGPEFLTYFQNEAQLEKSRLLSDRFSAERPKGSFSTLEIQRTEQGDSAMYLCASSLGGRDEQFFGPGTRLTVL.

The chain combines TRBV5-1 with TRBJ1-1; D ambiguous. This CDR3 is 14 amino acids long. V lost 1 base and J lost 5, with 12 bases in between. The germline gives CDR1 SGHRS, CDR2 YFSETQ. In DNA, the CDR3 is TGCGCCAGCAGCTTGTTCTTACGGGAAACTGAAGCTTTCTTT. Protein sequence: CASSLFLRETEAFF.

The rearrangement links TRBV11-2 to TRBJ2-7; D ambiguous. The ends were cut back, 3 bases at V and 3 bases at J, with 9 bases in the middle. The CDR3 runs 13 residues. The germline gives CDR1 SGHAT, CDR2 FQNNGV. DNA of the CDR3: TGTGCCAGCAGCTTGTCTACCGACTACGAGCAGTACTTC. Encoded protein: CASSLSTDYEQYF.

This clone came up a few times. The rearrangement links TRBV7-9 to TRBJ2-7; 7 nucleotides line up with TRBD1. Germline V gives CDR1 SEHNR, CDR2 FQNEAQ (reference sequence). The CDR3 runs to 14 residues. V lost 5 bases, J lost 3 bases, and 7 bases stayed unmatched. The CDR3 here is CASSITGVNYEQYF. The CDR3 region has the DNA TGTGCCAGCAGCATTACAGGGGTAAACTACGAGCAGTACTTC.

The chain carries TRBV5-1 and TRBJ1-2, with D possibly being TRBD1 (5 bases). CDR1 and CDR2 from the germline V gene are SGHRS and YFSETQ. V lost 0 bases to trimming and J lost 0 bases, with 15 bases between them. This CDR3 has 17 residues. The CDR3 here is CASSLAKTADTNYGYTF. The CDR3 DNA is TGCGCCAGCAGCTTGGCCAAGACAGCTGATACTAACTATGGCTACACCTTC.

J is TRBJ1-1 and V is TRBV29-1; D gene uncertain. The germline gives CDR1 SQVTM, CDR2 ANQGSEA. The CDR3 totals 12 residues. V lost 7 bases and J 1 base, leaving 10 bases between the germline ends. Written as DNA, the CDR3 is TGCAGCGCTAGAAGACAGAACACTGAAGCTTTCTTT. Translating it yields CSARRQNTEAFF.

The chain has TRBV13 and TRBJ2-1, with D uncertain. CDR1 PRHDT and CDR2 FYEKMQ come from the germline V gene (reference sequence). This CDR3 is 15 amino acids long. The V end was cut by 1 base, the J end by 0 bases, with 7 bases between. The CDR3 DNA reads TGTGCCAGCAGCTTAGTGGTAAGCTCCTACAATGAGCAGTTCTTC. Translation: CASSLVVSSYNEQFF.

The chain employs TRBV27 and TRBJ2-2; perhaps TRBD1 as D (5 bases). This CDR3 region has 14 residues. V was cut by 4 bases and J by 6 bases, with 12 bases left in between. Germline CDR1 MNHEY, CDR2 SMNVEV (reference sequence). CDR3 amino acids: CASSSTGLAGELFF. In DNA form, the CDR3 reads TGTGCCAGCAGTTCTACAGGCCTGGCCGGGGAGCTGTTTTTT.

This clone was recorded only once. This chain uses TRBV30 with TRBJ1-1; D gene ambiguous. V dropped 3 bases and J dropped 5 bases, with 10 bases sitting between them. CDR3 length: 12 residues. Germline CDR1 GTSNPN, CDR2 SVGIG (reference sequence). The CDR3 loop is CAWSRGWTEAFF. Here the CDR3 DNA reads TGTGCCTGGAGCCGAGGGTGGACTGAAGCTTTCTTT.

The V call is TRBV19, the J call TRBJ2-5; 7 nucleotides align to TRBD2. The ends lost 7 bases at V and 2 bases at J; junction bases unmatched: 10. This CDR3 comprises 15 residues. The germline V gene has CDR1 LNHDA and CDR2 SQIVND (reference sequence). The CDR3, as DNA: TGTGCCAGTAATGTAGGTGGGGGAGGGCAAGAGACCCAGTACTTC. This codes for CASNVGGGGQETQYF.